Listed here are 24 T cell receptor beta chains from one sample, sequenced in a study of shared clonotypes between healthy human individuals. The protocol was immunoSEQ multiplex PCR, while the TCRdb copy is restricted to in-frame clones and leaves out a portion. The table has 2 million to 2.5 million clones, nearly 97% seen once; the top ten hold around 0.13%. The sequencing input was naive CD4+ T cells sorted from blood. This sample's subset: CD45RA+ positively selected. All receptors come from a man younger than 30 in good health.

V gene TRBV7-9 combines with J gene TRBJ1-3; 9 bases are shared with TRBD1. Germline CDR1 reads SEHNR; CDR2 reads FQNEAQ (reference sequence). This CDR3 comprises 15 residues. Germline trimming cut 3 bases from V and 4 bases from J; bases unmatched to any gene: 4. The CDR3 here is CASSFSGTGGNTIYF. The CDR3 bases are TGTGCCAGCAGCTTCTCCGGGACAGGGGGAAACACCATATATTTT.

This clone was detected only once. V and J are TRBV7-3 and TRBJ2-5; 12 nucleotides line up with TRBD2. The CDR3 has 16 residues. Trimming removed 5 bases from V and 1 base from J; junction bases left unmatched: 5. Per germline, CDR1 SGHTA and CDR2 FQGTGA. The CDR3 DNA sequence: TGTGCCAGCAGCACAGGACTAGCGGGGAGCCAAGAGACCCAGTACTTC. Translating it yields CASSTGLAGSQETQYF.

The genes are TRBV10-3 and TRBJ2-2, with 9 bases fitting TRBD2. The J segment lost 5 bases and the V segment lost 8 bases, leaving 9 bases of the junction unmatched. This CDR3 contains 15 residues. Germline V gives CDR1 ENHRY, CDR2 SYGVKD. The chain's CDR3 is CAISLAGARTGELFF. The CDR3 DNA follows: TGTGCCATCTCCTTAGCGGGAGCAAGAACCGGGGAGCTGTTTTTT.

The CDR3 reads CASSEGQGWPGELFF. Here the CDR3 DNA reads TGTGCCAGCAGTGAGGGCCAGGGGTGGCCCGGGGAGCTGTTTTTT. The V and J genes are TRBV6-1 and TRBJ2-2; D perhaps matches TRBD1 (6 bases). Per the germline V gene, CDR1 is MNHNS and CDR2 is SASEGT. V was trimmed by 3 bases and J by 6 bases, leaving 14 bases between them. The CDR3 runs 15 residues.

The CDR3 here is CASNGLAGGNTDTQYF. Here the CDR3 DNA reads TGTGCCAGCAACGGACTAGCGGGGGGCAACACAGATACGCAGTATTTT. This chain joins TRBV6-6 and TRBJ2-3; 14 bases agree with TRBD2. V lost 7 bases, J lost 2 bases, and 5 bases stayed unmatched. The CDR3 consists of 16 residues. CDR1 is MNHNY and CDR2 is SVGAGI in the germline V gene (reference sequence).

Details on this clone: This CDR3 is also generated by other DNA sequences in the sample. V gene TRBV5-1 combines with J gene TRBJ1-1; D perhaps matches TRBD1 (6 bases). V was shortened by 2 bases and J by 1 base, with 9 bases between the two germline ends. Germline lookup yields CDR1 SGHRS and CDR2 YFSETQ. The CDR3 has 14 residues. The CDR3 loop reads CASSLPGQNTEAFF. CDR3 coding DNA: TGCGCCAGCAGCTTACCGGGACAGAACACTGAAGCTTTCTTT.

Regarding this clone: Other DNA sequences in this sample translate to the same CDR3. The chain is built from TRBV7-9 and TRBJ1-5; D remains unclear. Germline CDR1 is SEHNR and CDR2 is FQNEAQ (reference sequence). With 3 bases removed from V and 5 bases from J, the gap between germline ends came to 5 bases. CDR3 length: 12 amino acids. CDR3 amino acids: CASSLDYQPQHF. CDR3 sequence (DNA): TGTGCCAGCAGCTTGGACTATCAGCCCCAGCATTTT.

V is TRBV30 and J is TRBJ2-1, with 15 bases aligning to TRBD2. Trimming cost V 6 bases and J 0 bases; bases outside gene matches: 9. This CDR3 contains 18 residues. Per the germline V gene, CDR1 is GTSNPN and CDR2 is SVGIG (reference sequence). The CDR3 reads CACTMGTSGRSSYNEQFF. The CDR3 bases are TGTGCCTGTACAATGGGGACTAGCGGGAGGAGCTCCTACAATGAGCAGTTCTTC.

The V call is TRBV27, the J call TRBJ2-7; TRBD2 might be the D (6 bases). This CDR3 has 15 residues. Germline lookup yields CDR1 MNHEY and CDR2 SMNVEV (reference sequence). V lost 5 bases and J lost 0, with 14 bases in between. The CDR3 region is CASSLAAGPSYEQYF. The CDR3 DNA reads TGTGCCAGCAGTCTCGCAGCGGGCCCCTCCTACGAGCAGTACTTC.

The chain joins TRBV5-1 to TRBJ2-5, with D possibly being TRBD2 (5 bases). This CDR3 is built from 16 residues. Trimming left V 1 base short and J 7 bases short, with 20 bases between. CDR1 is SGHRS and CDR2 is YFSETQ in the germline V gene. The DNA of the CDR3 is TGCGCCAGCAGCTTGCTCCGGGCCGGACGGGATGCGACCCAGTACTTC. Translated: CASSLLRAGRDATQYF. The full variable domain, its missing parts supplied by reference TRBV5-1 and TRBJ2-5, is KAGVTQTPRYLIKTRGQQVTLSCSPISGHRSVSWYQQTPGQGLQFLFEYFSETQRNKGNFPGRFSGRQFSNSRSEMNVSTLELGDSALYLCASSLLRAGRDATQYFGPGTRLLVL.

The chain joins TRBV27 to TRBJ1-5; D gene uncertain. The CDR3 runs 12 residues. Trimming took off 5 bases at V and 7 bases at J, with 9 bases between the two ends. Germline loops: CDR1 MNHEY, CDR2 SMNVEV (reference sequence). The CDR3 DNA is TGTGCCAGCAGTCCCGGTACCCAGCCCCAGCATTTT. Translation: CASSPGTQPQHF.

With regard to this clone: A read error may produce the germline difference seen at one junction end. The chain has TRBV7-7 and TRBJ2-5, with TRBD2 identical over 10 bases. This CDR3 has 15 residues. Germline V gives CDR1 SSHAT, CDR2 FNYEAQ (reference sequence). The CDR3: CASSLDGSGRETQYF. The DNA for the CDR3 is TGTGCTAGCAGCTTAGATGGTAGCGGGAGGGAGACCCAGTACTTC.

V and J are TRBV9 and TRBJ2-5, with 8 bases fitting TRBD1. Germline V gives CDR1 SGDLS, CDR2 YYNGEE. With 5 bases clipped from V and 8 bases from J, the junction kept 11 bases outside the gene matches. The CDR3 loop spans 14 amino acids. CDR3 nucleotide sequence: TGTGCCAGCAGTGCAACACCCGACAGGGGTACCCAGTACTTC. Its translation is CASSATPDRGTQYF.

J is TRBJ2-1 and V is TRBV28; D may be TRBD1 (6 bases). The CDR3 runs to 16 residues. Looked up from germline, CDR1 is MDHEN and CDR2 is SYDVKM. V was cut by 6 bases and J by 3 bases, with 18 bases left in between. In DNA, the CDR3 is TGTGCCAGCAGGGTACAGGGAAAGGGTCACTACAATGAGCAGTTCTTC. Translated, it gives CASRVQGKGHYNEQFF.

A remark on this clone: Other nucleotide sequences from this sample produce the same CDR3. The J gene is TRBJ2-7, the V gene TRBV29-1, with 10 bases matching TRBD1. Trimming took 4 bases from V and 3 from J; bases not matched to a gene: 3. In germline, CDR1 is SQVTM, CDR2 ANQGSEA. The CDR3 totals 13 residues. CDR3 bases: TGCAGCGTTGCCGGGACAGGGGTCTACGAGCAGTACTTC. It encodes CSVAGTGVYEQYF.

V and J are TRBV5-6 and TRBJ2-2; weak D call: TRBD1 (6 bases). CDR3 size: 14 residues. The V gene's germline CDR1 is SGHDT and CDR2 YYEEEE. V was trimmed by 1 base and J by 8 bases, leaving 12 bases between them. This CDR3 is CASSLLWGPGELFF. The DNA for the CDR3 is TGTGCCAGCAGCTTGTTATGGGGGCCGGGGGAGCTGTTTTTT. The full variable domain, with the rest looked up from reference TRBV5-6 and TRBJ2-2, is DAGVTQSPTHLIKTRGQQVTLRCSPKSGHDTVSWYQQALGQGPQFIFQYYEEEERQRGNFPDRFSGHQFPNYSSELNVNALLLGDSALYLCASSLLWGPGELFFGEGSRLTVL.

This chain uses TRBV6-6 with TRBJ2-7, with 7 bases identical to TRBD1. Germline CDR1 reads MNHNY; CDR2 reads SVGAGI (reference sequence). The CDR3 consists of 14 residues. J lost 2 bases, V lost 6 bases, and 7 bases had no gene match. CDR3 region: CASSPQGPPYEQYF. CDR3 DNA: TGTGCCAGCAGCCCACAGGGGCCCCCCTACGAGCAGTACTTC.

This chain connects TRBV7-9 to TRBJ1-2; 12 nucleotides agree with TRBD1. Germline assignment: CDR1 SEHNR and CDR2 FQNEAQ (reference sequence). The J segment lost 2 bases and the V segment lost 6 bases, leaving 7 bases of the junction unmatched. The CDR3 sequence is 16 residues long. The CDR3 nucleotides read TGTGCCAGCAGGCCCACCGGGACAGGGGGCAACTATGGCTACACCTTC. It encodes CASRPTGTGGNYGYTF.

The chain uses TRBV27 and TRBJ2-1; 7 nucleotides line up with TRBD1. The CDR3 is 16 residues long. The V segment lost 4 bases and the J segment 6 bases; nucleotides outside the gene matches: 12. Germline V gene lookup returns CDR1 MNHEY and CDR2 SMNVEV (reference sequence). CDR3 coding DNA: TGTGCCAGCAGTTCCCCCGGGACAGCAGGAGGCAATGAGCAGTTCTTC. The encoded protein is CASSSPGTAGGNEQFF.

The chain joins TRBV2 to TRBJ1-2; D gene unclear. Trimming stripped 0 bases from V and 1 base from J, with 6 bases between. The CDR3 has 14 residues. The germline V gene has CDR1 SNHLY and CDR2 FYNNEI. The DNA of the CDR3 is TGTGCCAGCAGTGAAGCGCTTATTAACTATGGCTACACCTTC. Translating it yields CASSEALINYGYTF.

The chain has TRBV28 and TRBJ1-2, with a weak D call TRBD1 (6 bases). The CDR3 totals 17 residues. Germline CDR1 and CDR2: MDHEN and SYDVKM. V shed 6 bases and J shed 0 bases, with 20 bases lying between them. The chain's CDR3 is CASRPQGGSGANYGYTF. The CDR3 nucleotides read TGTGCCAGCAGGCCACAGGGAGGGAGTGGGGCTAACTATGGCTACACCTTC.

V gene TRBV10-3 combines with J gene TRBJ2-1; 7 nucleotides match TRBD2. Germline V gene lookup returns CDR1 ENHRY and CDR2 SYGVKD. The trim removed 0 bases at V and 9 bases at J, leaving 5 bases unmatched. This CDR3 contains 14 residues. Here the CDR3 reads CAISESPGGGEQFF. The CDR3 nucleotides read TGTGCCATCAGTGAGTCGCCGGGAGGTGGTGAGCAGTTCTTC.

The chain couples TRBV28 to TRBJ1-5; D remains ambiguous. Per germline, CDR1 MDHEN and CDR2 SYDVKM. With 1 base removed from V and 5 bases from J, the gap between germline ends came to 18 bases. The CDR3 sequence is 17 residues long. CDR3 protein: CASSLSSLKVPHQPQHF. The CDR3 region has the DNA TGTGCCAGCAGTTTATCGTCCCTAAAAGTGCCCCATCAGCCCCAGCATTTT.

The J gene is TRBJ2-7, the V gene TRBV30, with D perhaps TRBD1 (6 bases). CDR1 and CDR2 (germline): GTSNPN, SVGIG (reference sequence). CDR3 length equals 13 residues. V was cut by 1 base and J by 5 bases, with 12 bases left in between. The CDR3 loop is CAWSEGQRDEQYF. The CDR3 region has the DNA TGTGCCTGGAGTGAAGGACAGAGGGACGAGCAGTACTTC.